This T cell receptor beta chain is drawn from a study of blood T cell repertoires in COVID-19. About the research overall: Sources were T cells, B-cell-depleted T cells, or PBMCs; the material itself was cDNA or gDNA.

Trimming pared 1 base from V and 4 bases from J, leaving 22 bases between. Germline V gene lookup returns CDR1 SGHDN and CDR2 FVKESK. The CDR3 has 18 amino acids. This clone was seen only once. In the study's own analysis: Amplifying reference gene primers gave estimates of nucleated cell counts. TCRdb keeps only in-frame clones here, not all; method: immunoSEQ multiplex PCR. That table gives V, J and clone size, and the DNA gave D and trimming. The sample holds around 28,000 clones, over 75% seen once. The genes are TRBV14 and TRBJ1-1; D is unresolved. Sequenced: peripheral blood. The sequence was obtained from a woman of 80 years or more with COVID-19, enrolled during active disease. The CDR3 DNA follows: TGTGCCAGCAGCCAAGTTCCCTTCGGCAGCGAAAGGAGCACTGAAGCTTTCTTT. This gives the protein CASSQVPFGSERSTEAFF.